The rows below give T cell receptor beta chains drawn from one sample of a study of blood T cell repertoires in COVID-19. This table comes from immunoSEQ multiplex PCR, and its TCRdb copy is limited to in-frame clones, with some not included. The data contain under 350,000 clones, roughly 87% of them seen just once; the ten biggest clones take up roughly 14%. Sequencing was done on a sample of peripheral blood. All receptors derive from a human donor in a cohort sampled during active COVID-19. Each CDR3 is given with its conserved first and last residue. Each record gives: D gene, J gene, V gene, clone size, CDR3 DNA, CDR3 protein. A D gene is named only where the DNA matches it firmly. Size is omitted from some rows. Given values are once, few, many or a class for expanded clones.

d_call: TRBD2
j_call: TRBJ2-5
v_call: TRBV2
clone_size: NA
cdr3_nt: TGTGCCAGCAGTAGCGGGAGGGGGGGAGAGACCCAGTACTTC
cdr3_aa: CASSSGRGGETQYF

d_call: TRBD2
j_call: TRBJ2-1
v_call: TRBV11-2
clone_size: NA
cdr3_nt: TGTGCCAGCAGCTTAGATCCGAGTGGATTGACTAGCGGGAGGGGAGGGCAGTTCTTC
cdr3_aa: CASSLDPSGLTSGRGGQFF

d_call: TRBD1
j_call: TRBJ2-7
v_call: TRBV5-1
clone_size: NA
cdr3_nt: TGCGCCAGCAGCCATCTTCCGGGACAGGCCTACGAGCAGTACTTC
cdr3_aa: CASSHLPGQAYEQYF

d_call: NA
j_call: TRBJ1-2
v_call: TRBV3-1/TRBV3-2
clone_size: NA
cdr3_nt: TGTGCCAGCAGCCAAGAGGGGCGGGGCTACACCTTC
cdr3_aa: CASSQEGRGYTF

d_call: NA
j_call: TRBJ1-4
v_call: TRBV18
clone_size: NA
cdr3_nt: TGTGCCAGCTCACCACGGAGACAGCCTAATGAAAAACTGTTTTTT
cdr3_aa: CASSPRRQPNEKLFF

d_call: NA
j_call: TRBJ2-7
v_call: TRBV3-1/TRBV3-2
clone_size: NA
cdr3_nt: TGTGCCAGCAGCCAAGGGAGGGGTGTTCCCGAGCAGTACTTC
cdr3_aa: CASSQGRGVPEQYF

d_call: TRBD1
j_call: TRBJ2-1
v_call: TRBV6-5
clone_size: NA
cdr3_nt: TGTGCCAGCAGAATGAACCGACAGGGGCTCAATGAGCAGTTCTTC
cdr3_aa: CASRMNRQGLNEQFF

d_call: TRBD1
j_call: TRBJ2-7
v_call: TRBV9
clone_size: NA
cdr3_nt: TGTGCCAGCAGCGCCCTGGGACAGGGCTACGAGCAGTACTTC
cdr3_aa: CASSALGQGYEQYF

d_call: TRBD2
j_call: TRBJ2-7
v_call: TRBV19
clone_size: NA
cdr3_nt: TGTGCCAGTAGTATGGCCAGCGGGAAGGTCTACGAGCAGTACTTC
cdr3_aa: CASSMASGKVYEQYF

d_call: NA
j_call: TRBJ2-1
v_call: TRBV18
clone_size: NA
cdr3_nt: TGTGCCAGCTCACCACGGCAAAAAGACAGCCAGTTCTTC
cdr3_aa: CASSPRQKDSQFF

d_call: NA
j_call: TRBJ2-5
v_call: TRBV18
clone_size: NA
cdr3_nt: TGTGCCAGCTCACCTCTTGGGGCGCTTCTAGAGACCCAGTACTTC
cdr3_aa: CASSPLGALLETQYF

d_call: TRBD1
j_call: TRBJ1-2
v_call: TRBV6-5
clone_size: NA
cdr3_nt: TGTGCCAGCAGTTACAGGGGGCTTCATGGCTACACCTTC
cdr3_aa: CASSYRGLHGYTF

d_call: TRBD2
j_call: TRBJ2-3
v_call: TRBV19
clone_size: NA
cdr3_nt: TGTGCCAGTGGAGCTCGGACTAGCGGGAGCGGGGCCACAGATACGCAGTATTTT
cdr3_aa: CASGARTSGSGATDTQYF

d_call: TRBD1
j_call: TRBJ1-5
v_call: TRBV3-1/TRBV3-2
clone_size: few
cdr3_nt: TGTGCCAGCAGCCACCAGGGGCAGGGGGCTGGGCAGCCCCAGCATTTT
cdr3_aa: CASSHQGQGAGQPQHF

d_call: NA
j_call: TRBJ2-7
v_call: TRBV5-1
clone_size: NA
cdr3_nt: TGCGCCAGCAGCTTGCTAGCCCTCTCCTACGAGCAGTACTTC
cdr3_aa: CASSLLALSYEQYF

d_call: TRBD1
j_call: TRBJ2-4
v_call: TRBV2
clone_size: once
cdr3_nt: TGTGCCAGCAGTAACCTCGGACAGGGGCTAGCCAAAAACATTCAGTACTTC
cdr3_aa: CASSNLGQGLAKNIQYF

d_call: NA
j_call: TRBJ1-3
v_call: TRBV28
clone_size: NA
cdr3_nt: TGTGCCAGCAGTTTTCCGAGCTCTGGAAACACCATATATTTT
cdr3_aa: CASSFPSSGNTIYF

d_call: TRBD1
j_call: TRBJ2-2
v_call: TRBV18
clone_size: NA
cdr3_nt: TGTGCCAGCTCACATCGTACGCGACAGGGGAACACCGGGGAGCTGTTTTTT
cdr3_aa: CASSHRTRQGNTGELFF

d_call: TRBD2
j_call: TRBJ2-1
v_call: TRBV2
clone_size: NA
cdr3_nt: TGTGCCAGCAGTGAGCGGGGGTCGTCCTACAATGAGCAGTTCTTC
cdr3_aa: CASSERGSSYNEQFF

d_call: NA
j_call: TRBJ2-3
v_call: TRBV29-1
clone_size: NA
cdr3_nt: TGCAGCGTTTCTCGGGTCGCAGATACGCAGTATTTT
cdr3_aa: CSVSRVADTQYF

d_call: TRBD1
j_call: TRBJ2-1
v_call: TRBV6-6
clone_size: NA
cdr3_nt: TGTGCCAGCAGTTTCCGACAGGGACAGCAGTTCTTC
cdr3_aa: CASSFRQGQQFF

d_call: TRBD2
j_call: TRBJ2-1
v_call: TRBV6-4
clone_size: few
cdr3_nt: TGTGCCAGCAGCCGAGCGGGAGGGCCCATCAATGAGCAGTTCTTC
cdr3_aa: CASSRAGGPINEQFF

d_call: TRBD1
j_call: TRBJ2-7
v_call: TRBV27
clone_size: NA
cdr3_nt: TGTGCCAGCAGTTTAGGAACAGGGGGTGGCGAGCAGTACTTC
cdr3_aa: CASSLGTGGGEQYF

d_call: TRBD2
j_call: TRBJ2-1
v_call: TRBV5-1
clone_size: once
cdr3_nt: TGCGCCAGCAGCCGGAGTCCTAGCGGGAGCATGGAGCAGTTCTTC
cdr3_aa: CASSRSPSGSMEQFF

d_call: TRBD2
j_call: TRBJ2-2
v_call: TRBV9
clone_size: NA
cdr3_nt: TGTGCCAGCAGCGATCTAGCGGGCGGGGAGCTGTTTTTT
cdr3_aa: CASSDLAGGELFF

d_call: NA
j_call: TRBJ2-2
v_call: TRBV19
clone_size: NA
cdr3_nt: TGTGCCAGTAGTACCCGTCCGAACACCGGGGAGCTGTTTTTT
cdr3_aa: CASSTRPNTGELFF

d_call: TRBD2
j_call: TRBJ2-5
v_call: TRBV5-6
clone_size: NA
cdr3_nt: TGTGCCAGCAGCTTGAGGATGACTAGCTTGGAGACCCAGTACTTC
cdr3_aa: CASSLRMTSLETQYF

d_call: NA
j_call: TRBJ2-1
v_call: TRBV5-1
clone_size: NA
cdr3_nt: TGCGCCAGCAGCCCTACCGCCCCCAGAAGAGGCAATGAGCAGTTCTTC
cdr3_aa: CASSPTAPRRGNEQFF

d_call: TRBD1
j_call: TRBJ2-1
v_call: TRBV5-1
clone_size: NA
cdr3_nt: TGCGCCAGCAGCTTCCCTCCGGGACAGGGCAATGAGCAGTTCTTC
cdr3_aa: CASSFPPGQGNEQFF

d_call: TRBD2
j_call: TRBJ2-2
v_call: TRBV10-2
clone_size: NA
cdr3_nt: TGCGCCAGCAGTGAGCTAGCGGCGAACACCGGGGAGCTGTTTTTT
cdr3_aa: CASSELAANTGELFF

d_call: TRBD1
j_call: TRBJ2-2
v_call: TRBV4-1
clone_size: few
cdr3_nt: TGCGCCAGCAGCCCAAGGGACAGTTTAATAACCGGGGAGCTGTTTTTT
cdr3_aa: CASSPRDSLITGELFF

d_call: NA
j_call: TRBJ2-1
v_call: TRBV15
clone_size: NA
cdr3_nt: TGTGCCACCAGAAGGGCGGGCCCCTACAATGAGCAGTTCTTC
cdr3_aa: CATRRAGPYNEQFF

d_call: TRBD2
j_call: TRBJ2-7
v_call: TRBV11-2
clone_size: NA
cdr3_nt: TGTGCCAGCAGCTTGGGATGGACTAGCGGGAGGGGATACGAGCAGTACTTC
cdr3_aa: CASSLGWTSGRGYEQYF

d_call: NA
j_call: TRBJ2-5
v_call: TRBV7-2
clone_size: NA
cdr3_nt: TGTGCCAGTACGGGTTCAAGCGGAGAGACCCAGTACTTC
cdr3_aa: CASTGSSGETQYF

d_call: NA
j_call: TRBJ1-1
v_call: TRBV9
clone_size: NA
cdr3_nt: TGTGCCAGCAGCGGTCTTGGAGTGGCCCTAAGTAGGTCTGAAGCTTTCTTT
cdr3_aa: CASSGLGVALSRSEAFF

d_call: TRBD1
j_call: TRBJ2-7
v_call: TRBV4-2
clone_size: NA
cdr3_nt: TGTGCCAGCAGCCAACCTGCGACAGGGAGCTCCTACGAGCAGTACTTC
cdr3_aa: CASSQPATGSSYEQYF

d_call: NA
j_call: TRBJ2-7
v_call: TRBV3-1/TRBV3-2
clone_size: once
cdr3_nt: TGTGCCAGCAGCCACAGCTCCTACGAGCAGTACTTC
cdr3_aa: CASSHSSYEQYF

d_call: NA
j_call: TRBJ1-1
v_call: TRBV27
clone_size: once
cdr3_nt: TGTGCCAGCAGTTTCGGGACCCTTAGGCGGGAGGGGACTGAAGCTTTCTTT
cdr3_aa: CASSFGTLRREGTEAFF

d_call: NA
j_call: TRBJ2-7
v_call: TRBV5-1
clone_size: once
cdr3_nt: TGCGCCAGCAGCTTGGGTGCCCCGGGACTCAACTACGAGCAGTACTTC
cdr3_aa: CASSLGAPGLNYEQYF

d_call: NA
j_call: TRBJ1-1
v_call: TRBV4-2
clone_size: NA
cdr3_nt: TGTGCCAGCAGCCCCGACAGGCTGAACACTGAAGCTTTCTTT
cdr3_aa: CASSPDRLNTEAFF

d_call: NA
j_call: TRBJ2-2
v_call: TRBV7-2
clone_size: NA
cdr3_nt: TGTGCCAGCAGCTCACTTAGTCTCCAAGGGGAGCTGTTTTTT
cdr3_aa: CASSSLSLQGELFF

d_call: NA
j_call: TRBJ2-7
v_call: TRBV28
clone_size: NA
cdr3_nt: TGTGCCAGCAGTTTACCAGGACAGTACGAGCAGTACTTC
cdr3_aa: CASSLPGQYEQYF

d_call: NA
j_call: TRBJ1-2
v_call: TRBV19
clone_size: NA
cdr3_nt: TGTGCCAGTACTACAGGAAACTATGGCTACACCTTC
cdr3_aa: CASTTGNYGYTF

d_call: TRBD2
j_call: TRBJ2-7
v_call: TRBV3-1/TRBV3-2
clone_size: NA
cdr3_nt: TGTGCCAGCAGTTTAGCGGGAGGGTCAGGGGCCCAGTACTTC
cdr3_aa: CASSLAGGSGAQYF

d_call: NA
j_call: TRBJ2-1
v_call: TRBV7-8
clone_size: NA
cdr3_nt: TGTGCCAGCAGTTCCCCCGGGACTCCCCTCTACAATGAGCAGTTCTTC
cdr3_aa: CASSSPGTPLYNEQFF

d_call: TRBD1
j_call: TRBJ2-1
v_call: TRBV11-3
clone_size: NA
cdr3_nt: TGTGCCAGCAGCCCCGCCCCGGGACAGGGCTCCTACAATGAGCAGTTCTTC
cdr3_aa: CASSPAPGQGSYNEQFF

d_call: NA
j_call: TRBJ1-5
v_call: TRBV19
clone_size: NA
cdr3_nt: TGTGCCAGTTCCAGGGCAGGGCCCTATAGCAATCAGCCCCAGCATTTT
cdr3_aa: CASSRAGPYSNQPQHF

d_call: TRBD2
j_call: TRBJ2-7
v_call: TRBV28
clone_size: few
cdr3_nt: TGTGCCAGCAGTTTCACCCTAGCGGGACTTTCCTACGAGCAGTACTTC
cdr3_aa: CASSFTLAGLSYEQYF